The 16 T cell receptor beta chains presented below share a single source sample, sequenced in a study of blood T cell repertoires in COVID-19. Using immunoSEQ multiplex PCR, the repertoire was profiled, and TCRdb retains in-frame clones only, with some absent. The table includes about 220,000 clones, 80% to 90% detected once. Sequenced sample: peripheral blood. These receptors were taken from a woman in her sixties who had recovered from COVID-19.

This chain uses TRBV2 with TRBJ2-5, with 7 bases that match TRBD2. The CDR3 sequence is 13 residues long. Germline V gene sequence: CDR1 SNHLY, CDR2 FYNNEI. V shed 10 bases and J 5 bases; nucleotides not matched to a gene: 10. CDR3 sequence: CATKAGGFETQYF. CDR3 DNA: TGTGCCACCAAGGCCGGGGGGTTTGAGACCCAGTACTTC.

Regarding this clone: Other nucleotide sequences from this sample produce the same CDR3. The J gene is TRBJ2-7, the V gene TRBV5-1; 7 nucleotides align to TRBD1. The trim removed 0 bases at V and 0 bases at J, leaving 0 bases unmatched. CDR3 length: 14 residues. Germline lookup yields CDR1 SGHRS and CDR2 YFSETQ. The CDR3: CASSLGDSSYEQYF. The CDR3 region has the DNA TGCGCCAGCAGCTTGGGGGACAGCTCCTACGAGCAGTACTTC.

This clone occurred a few times. The V gene is TRBV10-1, the J gene TRBJ1-1, with 9 bases aligning to TRBD1. The germline V gene has CDR1 WNHNN and CDR2 SYGVQD (reference sequence). V shed 1 base, J shed 7 bases, and the junction held 4 bases outside the gene matches. The CDR3 is 14 amino acids. Here the CDR3 DNA reads TGCGCCAGCAGTGAGTTACGACAGGGGGGTGAAGCTTTCTTT. Its protein product is CASSELRQGGEAFF.

The chain employs TRBV12-3 or TRBV12-4 and TRBJ2-5, with D unclear. Trimming left V 6 bases short and J 5 bases short, with 10 bases between. The CDR3 totals 12 residues. The CDR3 loop is CASSMYGETQYF. The CDR3 nucleotides read TGTGCCAGCAGCATGTATGGCGAGACCCAGTACTTC.

This clone was picked up one time. The chain recombines TRBV30 with TRBJ2-7; a weak D match, TRBD2 (6 bases). This CDR3 comprises 14 residues. Trimming stripped 3 bases from V and 0 bases from J, with 12 bases between. CDR1 GTSNPN and CDR2 SVGIG come from the germline V gene (reference sequence). CDR3 amino acids: CAWRAGRSSYEQYF. In nucleotides, the CDR3 is TGTGCCTGGAGGGCGGGACGGAGCTCCTACGAGCAGTACTTC. Full variable domain (missing parts from reference TRBV30 and TRBJ2-7): SQTIHQWPATLVQPVGSPLSLECTVEGTSNPNLYWYRQAAGRGLQLLFYSVGIGQISSEVPQNLSASRPQDRQFILSSKKLLLSDSGFYLCAWRAGRSSYEQYFGPGTRLTVT.

The chain has TRBV2 and TRBJ2-1; 13 positions match TRBD2. The CDR3 loop spans 17 amino acids. Germline CDR1 is SNHLY and CDR2 is FYNNEI. Unmatched junction bases numbered 9, after V lost 5 bases and J lost 5 bases. In DNA form, the CDR3 reads TGTGCCAGCAGTAGACTAGCGGGGGGCCTTACCAACAATGAGCAGTTCTTC. Residues: CASSRLAGGLTNNEQFF.

The chain links TRBV2 to TRBJ2-1; 8 bases align to TRBD1. With V trimmed by 7 bases and J by 6 bases, 5 bases remained unmatched. Germline V lookup: CDR1 SNHLY, CDR2 FYNNEI. This CDR3 is built from 13 residues. DNA of the CDR3: TGTGCCAGCAATTCAGGGGGCTTCAATGAGCAGTTCTTC. Its protein is CASNSGGFNEQFF.

This chain links TRBV11-3 with TRBJ2-5, with 8 bases matching TRBD2. The CDR3 runs to 16 residues. J gave up 4 bases and V 1 base, and 8 bases lay outside the gene matches. Looked up from germline, CDR1 is SGHNT and CDR2 is YENEEA. In DNA, the CDR3 is TGTGCCAGCAGCTTAGGAACTAGCGGTGGCGGAGAGACCCAGTACTTC. It is translated as CASSLGTSGGGETQYF.

This clone appeared a single time. The V and J genes are TRBV7-9 and TRBJ2-2, with TRBD2 matching over 13 bases. CDR1 and CDR2 (germline): SEHNR, FQNEAQ (reference sequence). CDR3 length: 18 residues. With 4 bases clipped from V and 8 bases from J, the junction kept 13 bases outside the gene matches. In DNA, the CDR3 is TGTGCCAGCAGCTCCGGGACTAGCGGGGCCCCCCGGTCTGGGGAGCTGTTTTTT. Protein: CASSSGTSGAPRSGELFF.

This chain connects TRBV7-3 to TRBJ1-1, with TRBD1 identical over 9 bases. There are 15 residues in the CDR3. Germline V gene sequence: CDR1 SGHTA, CDR2 FQGTGA. The J segment lost 2 bases and the V segment lost 5 bases, leaving 6 bases of the junction unmatched. CDR3 in amino acids: CASSAGQGLNTEAFF. For the CDR3, the DNA is TGTGCCAGCAGCGCCGGACAGGGGTTAAACACTGAAGCTTTCTTT.

This clone was seen a few times. V gene TRBV12-3 or TRBV12-4 combines with J gene TRBJ1-2; a weak D match, TRBD1 (6 bases). CDR3 length: 11 residues. The V end was cut by 10 bases, the J end by 7 bases, with 13 bases between. The CDR3 DNA reads as TGTGCCACCACAGGGAGCGCTGGCTACACCTTC. It codes for CATTGSAGYTF.

This chain joins TRBV7-2 and TRBJ1-4; 7 nucleotides align to TRBD1. Germline values: CDR1 SGHTA, CDR2 FQGNSA. The V segment lost 1 base and the J segment 8 bases; nucleotides outside the gene matches: 4. The CDR3 extends over 14 amino acids. CDR3 protein: CASSLDRGREKLFF. In DNA form, the CDR3 reads TGTGCCAGCAGCTTAGACAGGGGACGGGAAAAACTGTTTTTT. The entire variable domain, with the rest obtained from reference TRBV7-2 and TRBJ1-4, is as follows: GAGVSQSPSNKVTEKGKDVELRCDPISGHTALYWYRQSLGQGLEFLIYFQGNSAPDKSGLPSDRFSAERTGGSVSTLTIQRTQQEDSAVYLCASSLDRGREKLFFGSGTQLSVL.

This clone has just a few counts. The V and J genes are TRBV6-5 and TRBJ2-2; possible D gene TRBD1, 5 bases. The CDR3 length is 12 residues. CDR1 is MNHEY and CDR2 is SVGAGI in the germline V gene. V was cut by 6 bases and J by 9 bases, with 11 bases left in between. This CDR3 is CASRQGIRELFF. CDR3 DNA: TGTGCCAGCAGGCAGGGCATCCGGGAGCTGTTTTTT.

This clone was seen just once. The chain carries TRBV28 and TRBJ2-5; 13 nucleotides align to TRBD2. This CDR3 region has 16 residues. The ends lost 4 bases at V and 3 bases at J; junction bases unmatched: 5. Per germline, CDR1 MDHEN and CDR2 SYDVKM. In DNA form, the CDR3 reads TGTGCCAGCAGTTCCATCGGACTAGCGGGGGAAGAGACCCAGTACTTC. It encodes CASSSIGLAGEETQYF.

This chain connects TRBV7-6 to TRBJ2-1; 14 bases agree with TRBD2. This CDR3 is built from 17 residues. Germline assignment: CDR1 SGHVS and CDR2 FNYEAQ. The V and J ends lost 7 bases and 6 bases, in that order; junction bases with no gene match: 11. The CDR3 DNA follows: TGTGCCAGCAACCCGGGACTAGCGGGGGTACCCCCCAATGAGCAGTTCTTC. Translated, it gives CASNPGLAGVPPNEQFF.

This clone showed up just once. The V gene is TRBV21-1, the J gene TRBJ2-3; the table's D call TRBD1 went unverified against the DNA. TRBV21-1 is labeled a pseudogene. The CDR3 runs 17 residues. Here the CDR3 reads CASSPGSGTGVEDTQYF. The CDR3 DNA follows: TGTGCCAGCAGCCCCGGTTCTGGGACAGGGGTGGAAGATACGCAGTATTTT.